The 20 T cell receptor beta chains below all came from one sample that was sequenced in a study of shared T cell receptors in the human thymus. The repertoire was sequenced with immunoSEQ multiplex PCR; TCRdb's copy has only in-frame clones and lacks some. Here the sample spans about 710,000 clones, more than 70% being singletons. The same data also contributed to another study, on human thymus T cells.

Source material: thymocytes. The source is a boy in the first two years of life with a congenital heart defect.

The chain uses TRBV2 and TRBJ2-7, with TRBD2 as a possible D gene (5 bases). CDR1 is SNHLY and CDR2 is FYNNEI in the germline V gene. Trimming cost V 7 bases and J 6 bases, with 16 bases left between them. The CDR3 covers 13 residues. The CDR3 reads CASIRGTSSEQYF. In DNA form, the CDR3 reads TGTGCCAGCATCCGGGGTACCAGCTCCGAGCAGTACTTC.

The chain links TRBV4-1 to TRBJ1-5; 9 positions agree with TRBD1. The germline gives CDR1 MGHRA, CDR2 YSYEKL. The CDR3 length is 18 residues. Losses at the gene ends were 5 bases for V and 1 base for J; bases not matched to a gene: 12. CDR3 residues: CASSVPGTGSLSNQPQHF. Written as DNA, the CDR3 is TGCGCCAGCAGCGTGCCCGGGACAGGGTCCCTCAGCAATCAGCCCCAGCATTTT.

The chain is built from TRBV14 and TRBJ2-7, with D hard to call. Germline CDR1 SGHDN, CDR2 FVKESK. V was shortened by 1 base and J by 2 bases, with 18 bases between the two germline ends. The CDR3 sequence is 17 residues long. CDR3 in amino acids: CASSQARPRGRPYEQYF. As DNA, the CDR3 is TGTGCCAGCAGCCAAGCTAGACCGCGTGGCCGGCCCTACGAGCAGTACTTC.

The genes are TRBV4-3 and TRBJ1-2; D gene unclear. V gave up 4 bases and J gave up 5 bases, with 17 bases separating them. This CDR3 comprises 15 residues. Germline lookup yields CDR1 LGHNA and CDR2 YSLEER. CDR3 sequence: CASSRTTHEGYGYTF. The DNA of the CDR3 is TGCGCCAGCAGCCGAACGACCCATGAGGGATATGGCTACACCTTC.

CDR3 nucleotides: TGCGCCAGCAGCCAATTGACAGGGATTGAAAAACTGTTTTTT. Its translation is CASSQLTGIEKLFF. V is TRBV4-1 and J is TRBJ1-4; 7 bases align to TRBD1. The CDR3 extends over 14 amino acids. V gave up 2 bases and J gave up 7 bases; unmatched junction bases: 4. In germline, CDR1 is MGHRA, CDR2 YSYEKL.

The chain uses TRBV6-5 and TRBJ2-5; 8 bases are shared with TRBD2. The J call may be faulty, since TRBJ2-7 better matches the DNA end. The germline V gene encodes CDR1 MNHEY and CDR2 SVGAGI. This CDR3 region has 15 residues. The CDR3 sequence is CASTTPQRGLYEQYF. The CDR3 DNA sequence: TGTGCCAGCACCACCCCGCAGCGGGGGCTCTACGAGCAGTACTTC.

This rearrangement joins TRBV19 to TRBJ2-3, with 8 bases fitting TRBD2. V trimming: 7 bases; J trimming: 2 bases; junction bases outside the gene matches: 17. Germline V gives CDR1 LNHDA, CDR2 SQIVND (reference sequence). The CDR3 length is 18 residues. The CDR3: CASTHRPVRGGVTDTQYF. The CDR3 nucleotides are TGTGCCAGTACCCACCGCCCCGTTCGGGGGGGCGTCACAGATACGCAGTATTTT.

Here the CDR3 reads CASSQARGTEAFF. The CDR3 DNA reads TGCGCCAGCAGCCAAGCACGGGGCACTGAAGCTTTCTTT. The chain recombines TRBV4-3 with TRBJ1-1; D unresolved. Germline V CDR1 and CDR2: LGHNA, YSLEER. V lost 1 base, J lost 4 bases, and 7 bases lay in between. CDR3 length equals 13 residues.

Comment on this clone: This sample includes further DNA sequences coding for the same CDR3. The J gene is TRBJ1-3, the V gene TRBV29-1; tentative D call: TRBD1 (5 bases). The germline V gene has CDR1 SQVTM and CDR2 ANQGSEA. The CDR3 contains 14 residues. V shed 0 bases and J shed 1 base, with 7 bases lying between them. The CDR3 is CSVEDQGSGNTIYF. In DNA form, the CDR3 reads TGCAGCGTTGAAGATCAGGGTTCTGGAAACACCATATATTTT.

The DNA for the CDR3 is TGTGCCAGCAGTTTACAAGCGGGAGGGCCGGGGACCGGGGAGCTGTTTTTT. Encoded protein: CASSLQAGGPGTGELFF. The J gene is TRBJ2-2, the V gene TRBV27, with 10 bases that match TRBD2. Germline loops: CDR1 MNHEY, CDR2 SMNVEV (reference sequence). The ends lost 2 bases at V and 5 bases at J; junction bases unmatched: 8. The CDR3 has 17 amino acids.

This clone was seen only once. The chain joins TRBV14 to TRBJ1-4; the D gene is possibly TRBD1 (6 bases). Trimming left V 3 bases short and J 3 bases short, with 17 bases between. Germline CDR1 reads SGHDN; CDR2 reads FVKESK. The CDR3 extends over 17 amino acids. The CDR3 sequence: CASSHRLSRGANEKLFF. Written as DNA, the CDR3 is TGTGCCAGCAGCCACCGATTGAGCAGGGGAGCTAATGAAAAACTGTTTTTT.

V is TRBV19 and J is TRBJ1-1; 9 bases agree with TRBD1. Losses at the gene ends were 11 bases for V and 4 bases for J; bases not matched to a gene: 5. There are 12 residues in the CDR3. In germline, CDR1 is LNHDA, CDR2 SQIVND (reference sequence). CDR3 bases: TGTGCCCTGGACAGGGGACTCACTGAAGCTTTCTTT. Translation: CALDRGLTEAFF.

CDR3 DNA: TGTGCCAGCAGCTTGGGACAGGGGTTACCTTCACCCCTCCACTTT. It is translated as CASSLGQGLPSPLHF. The chain couples TRBV5-6 to TRBJ1-6, with TRBD1 matching 8 bases. Per the germline V gene, CDR1 is SGHDT and CDR2 is YYEEEE. V dropped 0 bases and J dropped 9; count of bases not matched to a gene: 5. The length of the CDR3 is 15 residues.

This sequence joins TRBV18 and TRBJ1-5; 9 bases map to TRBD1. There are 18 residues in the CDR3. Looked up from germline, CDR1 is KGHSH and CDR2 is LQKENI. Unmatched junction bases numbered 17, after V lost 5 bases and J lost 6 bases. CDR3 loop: CASSTGTGNHSTSQPQHF. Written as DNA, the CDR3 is TGTGCCAGCTCAACCGGGACAGGGAATCATTCCACAAGTCAGCCCCAGCATTTT.

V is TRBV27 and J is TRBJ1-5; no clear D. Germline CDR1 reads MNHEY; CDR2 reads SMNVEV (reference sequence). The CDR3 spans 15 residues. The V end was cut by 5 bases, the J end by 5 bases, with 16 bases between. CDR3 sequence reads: CASSRTPTRYQPQHF. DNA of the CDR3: TGTGCCAGCAGTCGCACTCCTACCCGGTATCAGCCCCAGCATTTT.

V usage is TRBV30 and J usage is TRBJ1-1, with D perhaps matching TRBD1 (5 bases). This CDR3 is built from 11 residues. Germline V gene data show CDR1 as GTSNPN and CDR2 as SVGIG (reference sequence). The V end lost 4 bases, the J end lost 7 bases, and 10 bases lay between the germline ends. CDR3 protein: CAWKPDSEAFF. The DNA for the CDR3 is TGTGCCTGGAAACCCGACAGTGAAGCTTTCTTT.

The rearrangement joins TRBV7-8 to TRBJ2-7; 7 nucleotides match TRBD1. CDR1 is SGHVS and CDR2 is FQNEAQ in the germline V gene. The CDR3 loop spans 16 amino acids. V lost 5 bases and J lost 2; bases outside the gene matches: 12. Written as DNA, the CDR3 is TGTGCCAGCAGCCAGAGGGGGCAGGGGCCTACCTACGAGCAGTACTTC. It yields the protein CASSQRGQGPTYEQYF.

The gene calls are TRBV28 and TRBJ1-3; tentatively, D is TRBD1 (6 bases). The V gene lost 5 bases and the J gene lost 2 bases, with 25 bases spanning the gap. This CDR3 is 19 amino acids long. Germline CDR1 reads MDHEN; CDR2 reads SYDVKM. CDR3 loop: CASSPDLRGAHLTGNTIYF. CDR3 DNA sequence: TGTGCCAGCAGTCCCGACTTACGGGGGGCGCATTTGACTGGAAACACCATATATTTT.

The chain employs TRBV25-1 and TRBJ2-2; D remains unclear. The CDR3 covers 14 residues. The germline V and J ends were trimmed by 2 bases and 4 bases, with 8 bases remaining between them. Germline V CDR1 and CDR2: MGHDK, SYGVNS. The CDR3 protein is CASSEKQSTGELFF. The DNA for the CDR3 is TGTGCCAGCAGTGAAAAACAAAGCACCGGGGAGCTGTTTTTT.

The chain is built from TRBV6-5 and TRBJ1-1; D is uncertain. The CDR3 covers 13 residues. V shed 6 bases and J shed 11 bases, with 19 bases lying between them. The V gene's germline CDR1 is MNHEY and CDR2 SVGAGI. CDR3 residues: CASSHPKGRDAFF. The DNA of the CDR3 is TGTGCCAGCAGCCATCCCAAAGGGAGAGACGCTTTCTTT.